This paragraph covers one T cell receptor beta chain sequence. This sample's TCRbeta library carried unique molecular identifier barcodes. TCRdb fed the PCR reads into MiXCR, producing one record per CDR3 protein. The data show some 500,000 distinct CDR3 sequences, roughly 33% seen once. The data belong to a study of T-cell reconstitution after alpha-beta-depleted transplantation in children. Trimming shortened V by 5 bases and J by 3 bases, and 19 bases separated the two germline ends. The CDR3 has 16 residues. The germline V gene has CDR1 SEHNR and CDR2 FQNEAQ (reference sequence). The specimen was PBMCs from the stem cell graft donor, collected from the stem cell graft. The TCR comes from a human donor who donated a stem cell graft to a child with aplastic anemia. V usage is TRBV7-9 and J usage is TRBJ1-1, with D perhaps matching TRBD1 (5 bases). Here the CDR3 DNA reads TGTGCCAGCAGCCAACGAATTACAGGACTACACACTGAAGCTTTCTTT. This encodes CASSQRITGLHTEAFF.